This T cell receptor (beta chain) was found in a study of shared clonotypes between healthy human individuals. The V gene's germline CDR1 is MGHRA and CDR2 YSYEKL. The length of the CDR3 is 13 residues. Trimming shortened V by 0 bases and J by 5 bases, and 5 bases separated the two germline ends. Adult Caucasians living in Nashville, Tennessee made up all of the donors. CD45RA-negative memory and CD45RA+ naive subsets were split from the CD4+ cells. TCRdb's table, derived via immunoSEQ multiplex PCR, lists solely in-frame clones and lacks some. The repertoire holds roughly 1,100,000 clones, with roughly 80% as singletons.

The sequenced material came from memory CD4+ T cells sorted from blood. Subset of the sample: CD45RA-negative fraction. The clonotype comes from a man aged 18 to 35 in good health. The rearrangement links TRBV4-1 to TRBJ2-1; no clear D. The CDR3 region has the DNA TGCGCCAGCAGCCAAGATCCCCACAATGAGCAGTTCTTC. Its translation: CASSQDPHNEQFF.